Sequencing of this T cell receptor (beta chain) was carried out in a study of T cell changes during pregnancy in multiple sclerosis. The CDR3 spans 14 residues. The V end was cut by 3 bases, the J end by 7 bases, with 14 bases between. Germline lookup yields CDR1 SGDLS and CDR2 YYNGEE. Profiling relied on immunoSEQ multiplex PCR, and the TCRdb table lists in-frame clones only, not all of them. The sample includes around 70,000 clones, about 92% seen only once; the top ten take 2.1%. The chain uses TRBV9 and TRBJ2-1; perhaps TRBD2 as D (5 bases). The sequencing used peripheral blood, collected in the second trimester of pregnancy. The clonotype originates from a female donor in good health, enrolled as a control in a pregnancy study. CDR3: CASSGRLSGNEQFF. The DNA for the CDR3 is TGTGCCAGCAGCGGGCGGCTATCGGGGAATGAGCAGTTCTTC.